The present entry profiles one T cell receptor beta chain with its context. This entry comes from a study of blood T cell repertoires in COVID-19. Study summary: From T cells, B-cell-depleted T cells, or PBMCs came the material, which was cDNA or gDNA.

Per the study methods: Quantification of nucleated cells was approximated via reference gene primer amplification. The repertoire was sequenced with immunoSEQ multiplex PCR; TCRdb's copy has only in-frame clones and lacks some. The V and J calls and clone size are taken from that table; D and trimming were inferred from the DNA. The repertoire consists of about 170,000 clones, with just under 85% occurring once and the leading ten covering around 7.6%. V shed 5 bases and J shed 7 bases, with 14 bases lying between them. The CDR3 totals 13 residues. The germline CDR1 and CDR2 sequences are LNHDA and SQIVND (reference sequence).

V is TRBV19 and J is TRBJ1-2, with a tentative D call TRBD1 (5 bases). The sequenced material came from peripheral blood. The sequence was obtained from a man in his forties who had recovered from COVID-19. CDR3 bases: TGTGCCAGTAGTGAAGACCGGGGGGGTGGCTACACCTTC. Its protein is CASSEDRGGGYTF.